Each of the 31 T cell receptor beta chains below was sequenced from the same sample in a study of T-cell reconstitution after alpha-beta-depleted transplantation in children (dated by TCRdb to about 2016). What the treatment or condition label conveys for this sample: allogeneic hematopoietic cell transplantation with graft depleted of TCRalphabeta T cells and CD19 B cells. The library was built by means of PCR. The instrument was an Illumina HiSeq 2500. TCR library preparation used molecular barcoding, with unique molecular identifiers applied to normalize quantification of the TCRbeta repertoire. TCRdb handled the public reads itself, with Q25 trimming in fastp and clone calling in MiXCR, and kept productive beta chains. Each CDR3 protein appears once, grouped with its most common genes and DNA. This sample comprises a few hundred thousand distinct CDR3 sequences, roughly a tenth of them detected only once. About 8% of the sample goes to the ten largest clones.

This material consisted of PBMCs, taken before TCRalphabeta/CD19-depleted stem cell transplant. These receptor sequences come from a boy less than two years old with acute myeloid leukemia, due to receive a stem cell transplant.

V is TRBV12-3 or TRBV12-4 and J is TRBJ1-5; a weak D match, TRBD1 (6 bases). CDR3 size: 15 residues. V lost 5 bases to trimming and J lost 0 bases, with 11 bases between them. CDR3 sequence: CASSPGQFSNQPQHF. DNA for the CDR3: TGTGCCAGCAGTCCCGGACAGTTTAGCAATCAGCCCCAGCATTTT.

This clonotype was seen ten or more times. The rearrangement joins TRBV5-1 to TRBJ1-2, with D uncertain. The V end was cut by 1 base, the J end by 6 bases, with 13 bases between. The CDR3 length is 14 residues. CDR1 is SGHRS, CDR2 YFSETQ, per germline. The CDR3 protein is CASSLRGNWNGYTF. Here the CDR3 DNA reads TGCGCCAGCAGCTTGCGAGGGAACTGGAATGGCTACACCTTC.

This clonotype occurred many times. The gene calls are TRBV27 and TRBJ2-2; D ambiguous. The CDR3 has 14 amino acids. V lost 7 bases to trimming and J lost 4 bases, with 13 bases between them. CDR1 is MNHEY and CDR2 is SMNVEV in the germline V gene (reference sequence). CDR3 in amino acids: CASIHNPTTGELFF. The CDR3 region has the DNA TGTGCCAGCATACATAACCCCACCACCGGGGAGCTGTTTTTT.

The chain carries TRBV7-9 and TRBJ1-1; D not certain. Looked up from germline, CDR1 is SEHNR and CDR2 is FQNEAQ (reference sequence). The CDR3 is 13 residues long. The V end was cut by 5 bases, the J end by 0 bases, with 7 bases between. CDR3 nucleotides: TGTGCCAGCAGCGTACAGATGAACACTGAAGCTTTCTTT. Protein: CASSVQMNTEAFF.

This clonotype was observed many times. CDR3 amino acids: CASSLVILAGGWGTDTQYF. CDR3 bases: TGTGCCAGCAGCTTGGTGATACTAGCGGGGGGCTGGGGCACAGATACGCAGTATTTT. The chain employs TRBV5-6 and TRBJ2-3, with TRBD2 matching 12 bases. The J segment lost 1 base and the V segment lost 0 bases, leaving 9 bases of the junction unmatched. CDR1 SGHDT and CDR2 YYEEEE come from the germline V gene. The CDR3 is 19 amino acids.

This clonotype showed up many times. The chain has TRBV5-1 and TRBJ2-7; D unclear. V lost 4 bases to trimming and J lost 2 bases, with 19 bases between them. The germline CDR1 and CDR2 sequences are SGHRS and YFSETQ. This CDR3 has 16 residues. CDR3 sequence reads: CASSHAVRSPPYEQYF. The CDR3 nucleotides read TGCGCCAGCAGCCACGCGGTCCGGAGCCCGCCCTACGAGCAGTACTTC.

This clonotype appeared a few times. The CDR3 spells CASSLEYLVAGADEQFF. CDR3 bases: TGTGCCAGCAGCTTAGAGTATCTTGTAGCGGGAGCCGATGAGCAGTTCTTC. The rearrangement links TRBV11-2 to TRBJ2-1; TRBD2 agrees at 9 bases. This CDR3 has 17 amino acids. Per the germline V gene, CDR1 is SGHAT and CDR2 is FQNNGV. V shed 0 bases and J 8 bases; nucleotides not matched to a gene: 11.

The table lists this clonotype with a few counts. The rearrangement links TRBV5-1 to TRBJ2-3; D unresolved. This CDR3 spans 14 amino acids. Germline values: CDR1 SGHRS, CDR2 YFSETQ. Trimming pared 4 bases from V and 5 bases from J, leaving 14 bases between. The CDR3 DNA is TGCGCCAGCAGCCTATCGACACTTGGAGATACGCAGTATTTT. Translated: CASSLSTLGDTQYF. Drawing the rest from reference TRBV5-1 and TRBJ2-3, the complete variable domain is KAGVTQTPRYLIKTRGQQVTLSCSPISGHRSVSWYQQTPGQGLQFLFEYFSETQRNKGNFPGRFSGRQFSNSRSEMNVSTLELGDSALYLCASSLSTLGDTQYFGPGTRLTVL.

Ten or more counts support this clonotype. The gene calls are TRBV6-5 and TRBJ2-3; D not certain. The V end was cut by 1 base, the J end by 0 bases, with 5 bases between. The length of the CDR3 is 14 residues. Germline CDR1 and CDR2: MNHEY and SVGAGI. CDR3 in amino acids: CASSYLDSTDTQYF. As DNA, the CDR3 is TGTGCCAGCAGTTACTTGGACAGCACAGATACGCAGTATTTT.

This clonotype was seen repeatedly, ten times or more. The chain uses TRBV18 and TRBJ1-1; 7 positions agree with TRBD1. Per germline, CDR1 KGHSH and CDR2 LQKENI. The V segment lost 2 bases and the J segment 2 bases; nucleotides outside the gene matches: 8. This CDR3 has 16 residues. The CDR3 loop reads CASSPGNRGYNTEAFF. CDR3 coding DNA: TGTGCCAGCTCACCAGGTAACAGGGGTTATAACACTGAAGCTTTCTTT.

This clonotype was recorded many times. The rearrangement links TRBV20-1 to TRBJ1-5, with D unclear. CDR1 is DFQATT and CDR2 is SNEGSKA in the germline V gene (reference sequence). Trimming stripped 3 bases from V and 8 bases from J, with 11 bases between. The CDR3 covers 12 residues. CDR3 protein: CSARYSQEPQHF. The CDR3 nucleotides are TGCAGTGCTAGGTACAGCCAAGAGCCCCAGCATTTT.

In its sample, this clonotype was seen many times. The rearrangement links TRBV10-2 to TRBJ1-3; no firm D call. V shed 8 bases and J shed 1 base, with 9 bases lying between them. The CDR3 has 13 amino acids. The germline V gene encodes CDR1 WSHSY and CDR2 SAAADI. CDR3 nucleotide sequence: TGCGCCAGCCCTGGATTTTCTGGAAACACCATATATTTT. Translation: CASPGFSGNTIYF.

This sequence joins TRBV5-8 and TRBJ1-6; D remains ambiguous. The CDR3 covers 13 residues. V was trimmed by 4 bases and J by 10 bases, leaving 12 bases between them. The germline CDR1 and CDR2 sequences are SGHTS and YDEGEE. Here the CDR3 DNA reads TGTGCCAGCAGCCAGTACGGGAACTCACCCCTCCACTTT. Protein sequence: CASSQYGNSPLHF. The full variable domain, with the rest looked up from reference TRBV5-8 and TRBJ1-6, is EAGVTQSPTHLIKTRGQQATLRCSPISGHTSVYWYQQALGLGLQFLLWYDEGEERNRGNFPPRFSGRQFPNYSSELNVNALELEDSALYLCASSQYGNSPLHFGNGTRLTVT.

The sample holds many counts of this clonotype. The chain has TRBV12-3 or TRBV12-4 and TRBJ2-7; possibly TRBD1 for D (6 bases). The CDR3 totals 13 residues. V lost 6 bases, J lost 3 bases, and 12 bases lay in between. CDR3 coding DNA: TGTGCCAGCAGATTTACAGGGAGCTACGAGCAGTACTTC. Protein product: CASRFTGSYEQYF.

Details on this clonotype: An end of the junction differs from the germline gene, which may be a read error. The J gene is TRBJ2-5, the V gene TRBV12-3 or TRBV12-4; 15 bases fit TRBD2. The CDR3 extends over 16 amino acids. CDR3 nucleotides: TGTGCCAGCAGCAGCGGACTAGCGGGGGGGCCAGAGCCCCAGTACTTC. Its translation: CASSSGLAGGPEPQYF.

About this clonotype: This could be a read error, since a much larger clone is one nucleotide away. The chain employs TRBV14 and TRBJ2-7; D not certain. In germline, CDR1 is SGHDN, CDR2 FVKESK. The CDR3 is made up of 15 amino acids. The ends were cut back, 1 base at V and 2 bases at J, with 12 bases in the middle. The CDR3 bases are TGTGCCAGCAGCCAAGGCTCGGCTATACCCTACGAGCAGTACTTC. It is translated as CASSQGSAIPYEQYF.

This clonotype was counted at least ten times. This chain uses TRBV7-9 with TRBJ2-3; 10 bases map to TRBD2. The CDR3 is 16 residues long. The junction had 16 bases not matched to a gene; V was cut back by 8 bases and J by 8 bases. Germline V gene lookup returns CDR1 SEHNR and CDR2 FQNEAQ (reference sequence). The CDR3 coding sequence is TGTGCCAGCGTAAGAGGGGCTAGCGGGAGTCATGCTACGCAGTATTTT. Protein product: CASVRGASGSHATQYF.

Many counts were recorded for this clonotype. The chain links TRBV7-8 to TRBJ2-7, with 7 bases fitting TRBD2. The CDR3 runs to 15 residues. Trimming took 5 bases from V and 3 from J; bases not matched to a gene: 10. Germline V gene data show CDR1 as SGHVS and CDR2 as FQNEAQ. The CDR3, as DNA: TGTGCCAGCAGCCAGCGGGGACTGACCTTCTACGAGCAGTACTTC. This encodes CASSQRGLTFYEQYF.

The sample holds many counts of this clonotype. V gene TRBV20-1 combines with J gene TRBJ2-7; possibly TRBD1 for D (6 bases). CDR1 and CDR2 from the germline V gene are DFQATT and SNEGSKA (reference sequence). There are 13 residues in the CDR3. Trimming left V 3 bases short and J 7 bases short, with 16 bases between. The CDR3 sequence is CSASPPSGQEQYF. CDR3 sequence (DNA): TGCAGTGCTAGCCCACCGTCCGGACAGGAGCAGTACTTC.

This clonotype has a count of ten or more. The chain links TRBV4-1 to TRBJ2-2, with D maybe TRBD2 (6 bases). CDR3 length equals 16 residues. CDR1 and CDR2 (germline): MGHRA, YSYEKL. Trimming shortened V by 1 base and J by 3 bases, and 12 bases separated the two germline ends. The CDR3 loop reads CASSQVNREDTGELFF. CDR3 nucleotide sequence: TGCGCCAGCAGCCAAGTCAATAGGGAGGACACCGGGGAGCTGTTTTTT.

This clonotype was seen repeatedly, ten times or more. The chain recombines TRBV11-3 with TRBJ2-7; a weak D match, TRBD2 (5 bases). CDR3 length: 14 residues. Germline V CDR1 and CDR2: SGHNT, YENEEA. Trimming stripped 6 bases from V and 2 bases from J, with 14 bases between. In DNA form, the CDR3 reads TGTGCCAGCAGTTTAAACCTAGCCCCCTACGAGCAGTACTTC. Its protein is CASSLNLAPYEQYF.

Concerning this clonotype itself: With a much larger clone just one base away, this may be a read error. The rearrangement uses TRBV9 and TRBJ2-3; a weak D match, TRBD2 (6 bases). CDR1 SGDLS and CDR2 YYNGEE come from the germline V gene. The V and J ends lost 0 bases and 3 bases respectively, with 11 bases between them. CDR3 length equals 15 residues. The CDR3 DNA reads TGTGCCAGCAGCGTAGGGGTAGCGGCGACAGATACGCAGTATTTT. Protein sequence: CASSVGVAATDTQYF. Supplemented by reference TRBV9 and TRBJ2-3, the full variable domain reads DSGVTQTPKHLITATGQRVTLRCSPRSGDLSVYWYQQSLDQGLQFLIQYYNGEERAKGNILERFSAQQFPDLHSELNLSSLELGDSALYFCASSVGVAATDTQYFGPGTRLTVL.

In this sample, this clonotype turned up many times. The chain employs TRBV12-3 or TRBV12-4 and TRBJ1-6; 7 bases fit TRBD1. The CDR3 spans 13 residues. Trimming cost V 5 bases and J 6 bases; bases outside gene matches: 1. DNA for the CDR3: TGTGCCAGCAGTCGGGACAGTAATTCACCCCTCCACTTT. Translation gives CASSRDSNSPLHF.

This clonotype occurred many times. CDR3 DNA sequence: TGTGCCAGCAGCCTCCGGACTAGCGGGTACAATGAGCAGTTCTTC. Translation gives CASSLRTSGYNEQFF. The J gene is TRBJ2-1, the V gene TRBV7-3; 11 bases match TRBD2. The junction had 4 bases not matched to a gene; V was cut back by 5 bases and J by 4 bases. The CDR3 covers 15 residues. Germline values: CDR1 SGHTA, CDR2 FQGTGA.

This clonotype was counted at least ten times. The V and J genes are TRBV27 and TRBJ2-5; TRBD2 agrees at 11 bases. The CDR3 length is 14 residues. Per germline, CDR1 MNHEY and CDR2 SMNVEV (reference sequence). V dropped 7 bases and J dropped 2; count of bases not matched to a gene: 3. The CDR3 sequence: CASKLAGAQETQYF. The CDR3 DNA sequence: TGTGCCAGCAAACTAGCGGGAGCTCAAGAGACCCAGTACTTC.

The table lists this clonotype with many counts. The chain uses TRBV7-3 and TRBJ2-5, with unresolved D. The CDR3 length is 13 residues. Trimming pared 2 bases from V and 2 bases from J, leaving 6 bases between. Per germline, CDR1 SGHTA and CDR2 FQGTGA. The CDR3 DNA sequence: TGTGCCAGCAGCTTATACGGACAAGAGACCCAGTACTTC. Encoded protein: CASSLYGQETQYF.

In regard to this clonotype: One base away lies a much larger clone, so this may be a sequencing read error. The rearrangement joins TRBV5-1 to TRBJ2-7; D is perhaps TRBD1 or TRBD2 (5 bases each). The CDR3 is made up of 14 amino acids. Germline CDR1 and CDR2: SGHRS and YFSETQ. The CDR3 reads CASSRRDAQYEQHF. CDR3 DNA: TGCGCCAGCAGCCGCCGGGACGCCCAATACGAGCAGCACTTC. The variable domain in full, completed from reference TRBV5-1 and TRBJ2-7, reads KAGVTQTPRYLIKTRGQQVTLSCSPISGHRSVSWYQQTPGQGLQFLFEYFSETQRNKGNFPGRFSGRQFSNSRSEMNVSTLELGDSALYLCASSRRDAQYEQHFGPGTRLTVT.

This chain joins TRBV7-2 and TRBJ1-5, with D hard to call. Germline loops: CDR1 SGHTA, CDR2 FQGNSA. Trimming cost V 3 bases and J 0 bases, with 12 bases left between them. The CDR3 extends over 16 amino acids. The CDR3 region has the DNA TGTGCCAGCAGCTTTAAAGGAATATTTAGCAATCAGCCCCAGCATTTT. Its protein is CASSFKGIFSNQPQHF.

This clonotype was counted ten times or more. The genes are TRBV28 and TRBJ2-1, with 9 bases aligning to TRBD2. This CDR3 has 18 residues. V trimming: 7 bases; J trimming: 4 bases; junction bases outside the gene matches: 17. Germline CDR1 reads MDHEN; CDR2 reads SYDVKM. The CDR3 protein is CASIGRLAGVGRYNEQFF. The CDR3 nucleotides read TGTGCCAGCATTGGTCGGTTAGCGGGAGTTGGGAGATACAATGAGCAGTTCTTC.

Worth noting for this clonotype: A much larger clone lies a single base off, so this may be a read error. The rearrangement links TRBV7-2 to TRBJ2-1, with 7 bases that match TRBD2. The CDR3 is 16 amino acids. The ends lost 5 bases at V and 2 bases at J; junction bases unmatched: 9. Germline CDR1 reads SGHTA; CDR2 reads FQGNSA. The CDR3 reads CASSPALAVTYNEQFF. The CDR3 bases are TGTGCCAGCAGCCCCGCCCTAGCGGTTACCTACAATGAGCAGTTCTTC.

Many counts were recorded for this clonotype. The rearrangement links TRBV28 to TRBJ2-3; 8 bases are shared with TRBD2. There are 16 residues in the CDR3. Unmatched junction bases numbered 17, after V lost 8 bases and J lost 7 bases. Germline-derived CDR1 and CDR2 are MDHEN and SYDVKM. CDR3 coding DNA: TGTGCCAGCGGTCAAAGATCCAGCGGGAGTAGAAATACGCAGTATTTT. Its translation is CASGQRSSGSRNTQYF.